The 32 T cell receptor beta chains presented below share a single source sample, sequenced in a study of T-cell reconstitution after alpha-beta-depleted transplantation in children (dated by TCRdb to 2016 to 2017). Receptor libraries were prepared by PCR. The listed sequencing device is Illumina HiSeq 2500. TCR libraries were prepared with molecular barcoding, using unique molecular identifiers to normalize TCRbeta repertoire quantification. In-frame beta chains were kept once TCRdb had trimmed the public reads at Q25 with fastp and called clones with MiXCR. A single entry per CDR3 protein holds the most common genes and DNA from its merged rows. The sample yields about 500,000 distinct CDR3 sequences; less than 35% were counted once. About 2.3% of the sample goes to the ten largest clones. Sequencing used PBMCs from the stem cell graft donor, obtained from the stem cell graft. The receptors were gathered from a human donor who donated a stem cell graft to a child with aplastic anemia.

The CDR3 nucleotides are TGTGCCACCAGTGACAAGGGACAGCGCACCCGGGGCTACACCTTC. Its protein product is CATSDKGQRTRGYTF. The chain employs TRBV24-1 and TRBJ1-2, with 7 nucleotides matching TRBD1. V lost 4 bases and J lost 8; bases outside the gene matches: 12. Looked up from germline, CDR1 is KGHDR and CDR2 is SFDVKD. The CDR3 runs 15 residues.

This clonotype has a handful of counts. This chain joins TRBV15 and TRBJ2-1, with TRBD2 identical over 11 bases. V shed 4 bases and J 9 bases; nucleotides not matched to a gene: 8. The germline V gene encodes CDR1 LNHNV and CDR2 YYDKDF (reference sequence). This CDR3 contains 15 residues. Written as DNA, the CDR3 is TGTGCCACCAGCATAGTAGCGGGAGGGCTCATTGAGCAGTTCTTC. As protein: CATSIVAGGLIEQFF.

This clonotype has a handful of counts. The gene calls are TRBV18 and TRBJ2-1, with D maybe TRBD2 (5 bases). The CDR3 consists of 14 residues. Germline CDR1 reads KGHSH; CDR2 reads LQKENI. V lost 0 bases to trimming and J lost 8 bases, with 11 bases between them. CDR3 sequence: CASSPPMRVDEQFF. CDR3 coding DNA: TGTGCCAGCTCACCACCCATGAGGGTCGATGAGCAGTTCTTC.

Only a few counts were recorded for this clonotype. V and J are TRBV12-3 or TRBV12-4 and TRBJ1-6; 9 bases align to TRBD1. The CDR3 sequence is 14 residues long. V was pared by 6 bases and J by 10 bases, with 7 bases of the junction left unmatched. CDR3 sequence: CASSQTGGNSPLHF. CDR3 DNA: TGTGCCAGCAGCCAAACAGGGGGCAACTCACCCCTCCACTTT.

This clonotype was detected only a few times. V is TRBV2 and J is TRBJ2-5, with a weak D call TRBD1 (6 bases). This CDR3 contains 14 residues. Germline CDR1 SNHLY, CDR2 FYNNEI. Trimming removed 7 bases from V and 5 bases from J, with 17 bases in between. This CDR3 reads CASNTGIGQETQYF. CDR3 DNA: TGTGCCAGCAACACAGGGATCGGGCAGGAGACCCAGTACTTC.

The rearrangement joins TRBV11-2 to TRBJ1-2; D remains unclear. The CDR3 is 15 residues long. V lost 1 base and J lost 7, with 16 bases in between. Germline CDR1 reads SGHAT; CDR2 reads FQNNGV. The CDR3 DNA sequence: TGTGCCAGCAGCTTAGTCACGCCGAGCGCCGCTGGCTACACCTTC. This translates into CASSLVTPSAAGYTF. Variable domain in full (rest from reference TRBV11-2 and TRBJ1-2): EAGVAQSPRYKIIEKRQSVAFWCNPISGHATLYWYQQILGQGPKLLIQFQNNGVVDDSQLPKDRFSAERLKGVDSTLKIQPAKLEDSAVYLCASSLVTPSAAGYTFGSGTRLTVV.

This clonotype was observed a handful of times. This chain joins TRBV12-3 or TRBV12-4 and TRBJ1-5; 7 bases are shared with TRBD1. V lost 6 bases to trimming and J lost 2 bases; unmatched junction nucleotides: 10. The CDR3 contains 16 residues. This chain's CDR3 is CASREDRAVGNQPQHF. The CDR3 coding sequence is TGTGCCAGCAGGGAAGACAGGGCGGTGGGCAATCAGCCCCAGCATTTT.

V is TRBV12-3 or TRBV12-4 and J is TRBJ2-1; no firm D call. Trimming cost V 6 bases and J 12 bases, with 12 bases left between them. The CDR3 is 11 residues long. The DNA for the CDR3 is TGTGCCAGCAGCCTCAAAACGGGGCAGTTCTTC. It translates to CASSLKTGQFF.

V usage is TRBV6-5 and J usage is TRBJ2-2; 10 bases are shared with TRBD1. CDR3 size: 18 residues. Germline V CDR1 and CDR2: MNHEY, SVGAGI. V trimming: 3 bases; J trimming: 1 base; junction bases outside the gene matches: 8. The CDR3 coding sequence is TGTGCCAGCAGTTATGCCTCCCGGACAGGGGGGAACACCGGGGAGCTGTTTTTT. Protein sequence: CASSYASRTGGNTGELFF.

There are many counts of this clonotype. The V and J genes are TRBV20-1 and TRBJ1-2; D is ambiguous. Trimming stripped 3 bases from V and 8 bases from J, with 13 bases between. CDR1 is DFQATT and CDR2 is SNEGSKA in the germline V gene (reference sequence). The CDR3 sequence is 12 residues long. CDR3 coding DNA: TGCAGTGCTAGCTCCCCCGTGGGCGGCTACACCTTC. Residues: CSASSPVGGYTF.

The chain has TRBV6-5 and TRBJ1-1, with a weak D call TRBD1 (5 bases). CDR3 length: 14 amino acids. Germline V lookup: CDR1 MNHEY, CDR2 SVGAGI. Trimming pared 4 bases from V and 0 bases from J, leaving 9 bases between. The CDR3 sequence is CASSWDVLNTEAFF. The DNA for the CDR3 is TGTGCCAGCAGTTGGGACGTCCTGAACACTGAAGCTTTCTTT.

The CDR3 spells CASSLSTVSNTEAFF. The DNA for the CDR3 is TGTGCCAGCAGTTTATCGACCGTCAGCAACACTGAAGCTTTCTTT. The chain couples TRBV27 to TRBJ1-1; D gene ambiguous. CDR1 and CDR2 from the germline V gene are MNHEY and SMNVEV (reference sequence). V was clipped by 0 bases and J by 2 bases, with 10 bases between them. CDR3 length equals 15 residues.

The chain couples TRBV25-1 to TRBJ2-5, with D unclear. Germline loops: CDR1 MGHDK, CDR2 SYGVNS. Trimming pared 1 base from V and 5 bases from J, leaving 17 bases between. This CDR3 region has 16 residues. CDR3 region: CASSEFQETTRETQYF. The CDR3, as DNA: TGTGCCAGCAGTGAATTTCAGGAGACGACCCGGGAGACCCAGTACTTC. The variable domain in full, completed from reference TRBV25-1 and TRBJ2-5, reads EADIYQTPRYLVIGTGKKITLECSQTMGHDKMYWYQQDPGMELHLIHYSYGVNSTEKGDLSSESTVSRIRTEHFPLTLESARPSHTSQYLCASSEFQETTRETQYFGPGTRLLVL.

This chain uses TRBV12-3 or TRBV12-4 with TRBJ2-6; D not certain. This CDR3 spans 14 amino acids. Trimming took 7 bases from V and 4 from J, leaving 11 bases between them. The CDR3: CASTSRSGANVLTF. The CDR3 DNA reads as TGTGCCAGCACCTCGAGGTCGGGGGCCAACGTCCTGACTTTC.

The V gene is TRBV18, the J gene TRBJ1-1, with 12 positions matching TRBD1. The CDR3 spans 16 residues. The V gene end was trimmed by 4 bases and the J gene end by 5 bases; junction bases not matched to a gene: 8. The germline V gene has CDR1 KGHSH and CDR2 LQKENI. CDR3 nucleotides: TGTGCCAGCTCACTAACGGGACAGGGGGCGAGGACTGAAGCTTTCTTT. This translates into CASSLTGQGARTEAFF.

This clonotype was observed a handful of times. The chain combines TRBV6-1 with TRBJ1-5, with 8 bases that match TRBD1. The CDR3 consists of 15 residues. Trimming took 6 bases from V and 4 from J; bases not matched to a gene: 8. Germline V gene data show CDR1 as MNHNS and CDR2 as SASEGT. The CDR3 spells CASRAGQGWNQPQHF. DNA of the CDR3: TGTGCCAGCAGAGCCGGACAGGGTTGGAATCAGCCCCAGCATTTT.

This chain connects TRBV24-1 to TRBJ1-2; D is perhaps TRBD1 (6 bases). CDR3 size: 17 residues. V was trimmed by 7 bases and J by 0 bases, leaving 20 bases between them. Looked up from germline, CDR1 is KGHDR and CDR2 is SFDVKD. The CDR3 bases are TGTGCCACCAGGACTAAAGGGACACCTGGCTCTAACTATGGCTACACCTTC. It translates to CATRTKGTPGSNYGYTF.

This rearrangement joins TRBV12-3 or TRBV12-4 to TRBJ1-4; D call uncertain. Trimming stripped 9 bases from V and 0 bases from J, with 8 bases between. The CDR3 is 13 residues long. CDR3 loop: CASHGATNEKLFF. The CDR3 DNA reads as TGTGCCAGTCACGGTGCAACTAATGAAAAACTGTTTTTT.

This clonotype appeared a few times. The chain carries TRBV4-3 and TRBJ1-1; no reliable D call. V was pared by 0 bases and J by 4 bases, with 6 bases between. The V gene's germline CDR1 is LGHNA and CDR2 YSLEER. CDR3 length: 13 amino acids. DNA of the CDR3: TGCGCCAGCAGCCAAGATTGGAGCACTGAAGCTTTCTTT. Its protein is CASSQDWSTEAFF.

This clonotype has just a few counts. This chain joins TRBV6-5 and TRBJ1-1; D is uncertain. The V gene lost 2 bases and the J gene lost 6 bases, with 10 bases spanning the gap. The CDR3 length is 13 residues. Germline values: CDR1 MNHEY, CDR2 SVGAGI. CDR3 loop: CASSYGVGAEAFF. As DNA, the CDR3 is TGTGCCAGCAGTTACGGGGTTGGGGCTGAAGCTTTCTTT.

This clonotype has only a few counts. The CDR3 loop is CASSYSIAGGGNIQYF. In DNA form, the CDR3 reads TGTGCCAGCAGTTACTCAATAGCGGGAGGGGGAAACATTCAGTACTTC. This chain joins TRBV6-5 and TRBJ2-4; 11 bases fit TRBD2. The CDR3 contains 16 residues. Germline V CDR1 and CDR2: MNHEY, SVGAGI. After removal of 0 bases from V and 6 bases from J, the junction contained 4 bases not matched to a gene.

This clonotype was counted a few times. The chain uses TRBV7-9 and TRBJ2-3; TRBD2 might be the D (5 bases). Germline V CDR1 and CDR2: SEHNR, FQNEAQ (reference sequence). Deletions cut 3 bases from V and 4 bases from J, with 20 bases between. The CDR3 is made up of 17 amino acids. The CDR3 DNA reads TGTGCCAGCAGCTTCTCGCCCGGGATGCCAACATCAGATACGCAGTATTTT. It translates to CASSFSPGMPTSDTQYF.

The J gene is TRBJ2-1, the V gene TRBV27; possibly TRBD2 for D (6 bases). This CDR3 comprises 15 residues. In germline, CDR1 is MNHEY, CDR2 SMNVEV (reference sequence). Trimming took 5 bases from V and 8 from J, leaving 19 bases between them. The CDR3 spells CASSPRYGSVDEQFF. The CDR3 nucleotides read TGTGCCAGCAGTCCAAGATACGGGAGCGTCGATGAGCAGTTCTTC.

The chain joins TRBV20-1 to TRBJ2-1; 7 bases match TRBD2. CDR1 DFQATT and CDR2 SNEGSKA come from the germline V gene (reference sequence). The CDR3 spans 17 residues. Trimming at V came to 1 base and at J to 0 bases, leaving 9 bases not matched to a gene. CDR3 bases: TGCAGTGCTAGAGGGGGAGGGTTGAATGGCTCCTACAATGAGCAGTTCTTC. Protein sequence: CSARGGGLNGSYNEQFF.

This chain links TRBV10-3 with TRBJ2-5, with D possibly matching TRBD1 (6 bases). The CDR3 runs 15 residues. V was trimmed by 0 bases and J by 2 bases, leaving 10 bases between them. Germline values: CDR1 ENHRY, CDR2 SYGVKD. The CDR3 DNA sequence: TGTGCCATCAGTGAGTCCAGCGACAGGCAAGAGACCCAGTACTTC. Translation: CAISESSDRQETQYF.

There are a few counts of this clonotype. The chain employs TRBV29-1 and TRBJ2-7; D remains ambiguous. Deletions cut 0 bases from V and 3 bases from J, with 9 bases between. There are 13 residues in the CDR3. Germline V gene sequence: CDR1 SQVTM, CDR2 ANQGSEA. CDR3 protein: CSVEDPQDYEQYF. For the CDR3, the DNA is TGCAGCGTTGAAGACCCCCAGGACTACGAGCAGTACTTC.

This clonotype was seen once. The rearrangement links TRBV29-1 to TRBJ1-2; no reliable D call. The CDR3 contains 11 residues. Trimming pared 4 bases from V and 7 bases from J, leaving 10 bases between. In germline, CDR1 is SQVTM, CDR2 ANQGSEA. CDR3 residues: CSVGAGSGYTF. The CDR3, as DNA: TGCAGCGTTGGCGCGGGCTCTGGCTACACCTTC.

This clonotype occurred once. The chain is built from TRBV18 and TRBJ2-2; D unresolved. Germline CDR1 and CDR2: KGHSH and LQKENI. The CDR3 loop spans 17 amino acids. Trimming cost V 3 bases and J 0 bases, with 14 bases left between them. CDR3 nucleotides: TGTGCCAGCTCACCGGGGTACGGACCAGCGAACACCGGGGAGCTGTTTTTT. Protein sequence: CASSPGYGPANTGELFF.

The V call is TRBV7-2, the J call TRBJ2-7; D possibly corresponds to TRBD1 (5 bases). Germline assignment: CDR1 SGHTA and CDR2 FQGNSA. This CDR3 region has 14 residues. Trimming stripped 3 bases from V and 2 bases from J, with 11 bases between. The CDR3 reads CASSFRRETYEQYF. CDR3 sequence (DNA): TGTGCCAGCAGCTTTCGCAGGGAAACCTACGAGCAGTACTTC.

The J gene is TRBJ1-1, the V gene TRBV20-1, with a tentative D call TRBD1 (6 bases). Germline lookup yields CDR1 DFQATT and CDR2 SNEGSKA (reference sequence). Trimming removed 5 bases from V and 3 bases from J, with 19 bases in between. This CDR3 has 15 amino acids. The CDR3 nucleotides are TGCAGTGCTGGTAAAGGCAGGGGAACTTACACTGAAGCTTTCTTT. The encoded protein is CSAGKGRGTYTEAFF.

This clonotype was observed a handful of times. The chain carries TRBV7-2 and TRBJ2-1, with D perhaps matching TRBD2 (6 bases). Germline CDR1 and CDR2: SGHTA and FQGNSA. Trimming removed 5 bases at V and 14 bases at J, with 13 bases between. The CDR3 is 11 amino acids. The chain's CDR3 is CASSNREREFF. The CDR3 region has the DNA TGTGCCAGCAGCAACCGGGAGAGGGAGTTCTTC.

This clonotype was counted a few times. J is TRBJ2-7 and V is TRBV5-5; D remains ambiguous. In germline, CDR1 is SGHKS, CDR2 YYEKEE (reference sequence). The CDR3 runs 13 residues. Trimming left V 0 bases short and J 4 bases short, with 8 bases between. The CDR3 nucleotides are TGTGCCAGCAGCTTGGAGTCAGGATACGAGCAGTACGTC. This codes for CASSLESGYEQYV.